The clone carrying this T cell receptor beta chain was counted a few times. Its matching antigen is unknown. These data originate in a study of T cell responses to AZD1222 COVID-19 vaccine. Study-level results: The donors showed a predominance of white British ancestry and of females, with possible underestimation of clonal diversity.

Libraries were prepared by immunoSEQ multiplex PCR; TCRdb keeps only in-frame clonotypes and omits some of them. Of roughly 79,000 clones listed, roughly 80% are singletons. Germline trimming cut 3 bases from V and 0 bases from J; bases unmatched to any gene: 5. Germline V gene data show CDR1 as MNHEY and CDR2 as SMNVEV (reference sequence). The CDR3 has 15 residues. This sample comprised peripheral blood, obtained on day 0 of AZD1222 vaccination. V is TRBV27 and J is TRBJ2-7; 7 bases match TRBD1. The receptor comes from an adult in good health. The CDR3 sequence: CASSFSRQGSYEQYF. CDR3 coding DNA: TGTGCCAGCAGTTTTTCTCGACAGGGCTCCTACGAGCAGTACTTC.